The rows below give T cell receptor beta chains drawn from one sample of a study of blood T cell repertoires in COVID-19. The data were produced by immunoSEQ multiplex PCR, yet TCRdb's version contains in-frame clones alone and is incomplete. The top ten clones hold around 0.78% of a sample with 200,000 to 300,000 clones, roughly 88% of them seen once. The sequenced sample was peripheral blood. The receptor source for this set is a woman aged 25 to 39 with acute or convalescent COVID-19. CDR3s include the opening cysteine and the closing phenylalanine or tryptophan. D genes are given only for firm matches. Expanded clones are given a class, and other clones once, few, many or no size at all.

j_gene,abundance,d_gene,v_gene,CDR3nt,CDR3aa
TRBJ1-3,.,TRBD1,TRBV29-1,TGCAGCGTTGAGGAGGGGGCGGGAAACACCATATATTTT,CSVEEGAGNTIYF
TRBJ1-5,.,TRBD1,TRBV5-4,TGTGCCAGCAGCTTTACCGGACAGGGGCCAAATCAGCCCCAGCATTTT,CASSFTGQGPNQPQHF
TRBJ1-2,.,TRBD1,TRBV24-1,TGTGCCACCAGTGATTTGAACACAGGGGAGGGCTACACCTTC,CATSDLNTGEGYTF
TRBJ1-1,.,.,TRBV21-1,TGTGCCAGCCCTATGGTATCGGCGGGCGCTCACGAAGCTTTCTTT,CASPMVSAGAHEAFF
TRBJ1-5,.,.,TRBV7-2,TGTGCCAGCAGCTTAGCGCCGGGGCAGCCCCAGCATTTT,CASSLAPGQPQHF
TRBJ2-3,.,TRBD2,TRBV7-3,TGTGCCAGCAGCCCGGGGGGTTTCGGGTATACGCAGTATTTT,CASSPGGFGYTQYF
TRBJ1-3,.,TRBD1,TRBV5-1,TGCGCCAGCAGCACCGGACAGGGGGGCTCTGGAAACACCATATATTTT,CASSTGQGGSGNTIYF
TRBJ2-3,.,TRBD2,TRBV3-1/TRBV3-2,TGTGCCAGCAGCCAAGATCGAGCGGGACGGTCAGATACGCAGTATTTT,CASSQDRAGRSDTQYF
TRBJ1-4,once,.,TRBV5-5,TGTGCCAGCAGCTCTGGAGCCGCAACTAATGAAAAACTGTTTTTT,CASSSGAATNEKLFF
TRBJ1-1,.,.,TRBV10-1,TGCGCCAGAGGCCGAGGAACCCACGAGCCTGAAGCTTTCTTT,CARGRGTHEPEAFF
TRBJ2-2,.,TRBD1,TRBV11-2,TGTGCCAGCAGCTTAGTAGGGACAGGCGCCGGGGAGCTGTTTTTT,CASSLVGTGAGELFF
TRBJ2-6,.,.,TRBV10-1,TGCGCCAGCAGAGAGGACAGACCTGGGGCCAACGTCCTGACTTTC,CASREDRPGANVLTF
TRBJ1-1,.,TRBD1,TRBV19,TGTGCCAGTAGTATAGGGGGACAGGGCCGAACTGAAGCTTTCTTT,CASSIGGQGRTEAFF
TRBJ1-5,.,.,TRBV5-1,TGCGCCAGCACTCCGGGGGGTGGGAGCAATCAGCCCCAGCATTTT,CASTPGGGSNQPQHF
TRBJ1-4,.,TRBD1,TRBV7-3,TGTGCCAGCAGCCCGCAGGGGGCGAATGAAAAACTGTTTTTT,CASSPQGANEKLFF
TRBJ2-7,few,.,TRBV19,TGTGCCAGTAGTATTAGTACAGGGTCCTACGAGCAGTACTTC,CASSISTGSYEQYF
TRBJ1-1,.,.,TRBV19,TGTGCTAGTAGTATTGGACAGTACACTGAAGCTTTCTTT,CASSIGQYTEAFF
TRBJ2-4,.,TRBD2,TRBV2,TGTGCCAGCAGTGAGACGCGGGAGGGAGGCTACGCCAAAAACATTCAGTACTTC,CASSETREGGYAKNIQYF
TRBJ1-6,.,.,TRBV12-3/TRBV12-4,TGTGCCAGCAGTTTACAGTATAATTCACCCCTCCACTTT,CASSLQYNSPLHF
TRBJ2-7,.,TRBD2,TRBV27,TGTGCCAGCAGTCTCTTTCTAGGGACTAGCTTTTACGAGCAGTACTTC,CASSLFLGTSFYEQYF
TRBJ2-7,.,TRBD2,TRBV3-1/TRBV3-2,TGTGCCAGCAGCCAAGAACTAGCGGGGTTAGCCTACGAGCAGTACTTC,CASSQELAGLAYEQYF
TRBJ2-1,.,.,TRBV15,TGTGCCACCAGCCCCCGGGAACTACAGTACAATGAGCAGTTCTTC,CATSPRELQYNEQFF
TRBJ2-7,.,TRBD2,TRBV6-2/TRBV6-3,TGTGCCAGCAGTTATTGGCTAGCGGGAGGTCCCTACGAGCAGTACTTC,CASSYWLAGGPYEQYF
TRBJ2-3,.,.,TRBV20-1,TGCAGTGCTACACCCGGGGATACGCAGTATTTT,CSATPGDTQYF
TRBJ2-3,.,.,TRBV6-2/TRBV6-3,TGTGCCAGCAGTACGGAGCGGGTTACGCAGTATTTT,CASSTERVTQYF
TRBJ2-2,.,TRBD1,TRBV19,TGTGCCAGTAGTCTACGGACAGGCCCGAACACCGGGGAGCTGTTTTTT,CASSLRTGPNTGELFF
TRBJ2-3,.,.,TRBV7-2,TGTGCCAGCAGCTTAGCTGGGGGGATCACAGATACGCAGTATTTT,CASSLAGGITDTQYF
TRBJ2-5,.,TRBD1,TRBV19,TGTGCCAGTAGTATGACAGGGATGGAGACCCAGTACTTC,CASSMTGMETQYF
TRBJ1-2,.,.,TRBV5-5,TGTGCCAGCAGCACCCGCTCTCGGTTAACCGGGAACTATGGCTACACCTTC,CASSTRSRLTGNYGYTF
TRBJ2-3,.,TRBD2,TRBV7-8,TGTGCCAGCAGCTTTAGCGGGAGCACAGATACGCAGTATTTT,CASSFSGSTDTQYF
TRBJ1-5,.,.,TRBV19,TGTGCCAGTAGATGGGAGGGAGGGGGTCAGCCCCAGCATTTT,CASRWEGGGQPQHF
TRBJ1-6,.,.,TRBV30,TGTGCCTGGACAGTCGGACTGATGAATTCACCCCTCCACTTT,CAWTVGLMNSPLHF
TRBJ2-5,.,TRBD1,TRBV6-5,TGTGCCAGCAGTCCACAGGGGATGGGGACCCAGTACTTC,CASSPQGMGTQYF
TRBJ2-1,.,.,TRBV19,TGTGCCAGTAGTAGGCTAGCCTCTGGTGTGAATGAGCAGTTCTTC,CASSRLASGVNEQFF
TRBJ1-1,.,TRBD1,TRBV6-5,TGTGCCAGCAGTTACCAAACCGGACAGGGGGGGACTGAAGCTTTCTTT,CASSYQTGQGGTEAFF
TRBJ2-2,.,.,TRBV9,TGTGCCAGCAATAGAGGACTTTCGAACACCGGGGAGCTGTTTTTT,CASNRGLSNTGELFF
TRBJ1-5,.,TRBD1,TRBV9,TGTGCCAGCAGCGAAGACAGGGAAAATCAGCCCCAGCATTTT,CASSEDRENQPQHF
TRBJ2-7,.,.,TRBV5-1,TGCGCCAGCAGCTTGGGTGGCCTCTACGAGCAGTACTTC,CASSLGGLYEQYF
TRBJ2-7,.,.,TRBV6-5,TGTGCCAGCAAACTAGGCGGACCCTCCTACGAGCAGTACTTC,CASKLGGPSYEQYF
TRBJ2-5,.,TRBD2,TRBV4-2,TGTGCCAGCAGCCAAGGGGGCGGGAGAGAGACCCAGTACTTC,CASSQGGGRETQYF
TRBJ2-2,.,TRBD2,TRBV9,TGTGCCAGCAGCCCGTGGGGGGGGGCGAACACCGGGGAGCTGTTTTTT,CASSPWGGANTGELFF
TRBJ2-3,.,.,TRBV12-3/TRBV12-4,TGTGCCAGCAGTTTCACGGCAGATACGCAGTATTTT,CASSFTADTQYF
TRBJ1-2,.,TRBD1,TRBV19,TGTGCCAGTAGTATCGGACAGGCAATGGTTGGCTACACCTTC,CASSIGQAMVGYTF
TRBJ2-7,.,TRBD2,TRBV7-9,TGTGCCAGCAGCCCAAGGACGGGGGGGGACGGATTCTCCTACGAGCAGTACTTC,CASSPRTGGDGFSYEQYF
TRBJ2-7,.,TRBD2,TRBV7-2,TGTGCCAGCAGCTTCGCCTCGGGACTAGCGGGGGAGCAGTACTTC,CASSFASGLAGEQYF
TRBJ1-1,few,TRBD1,TRBV12-5,TGTGCTGTGAACAGGGGGCAGGACACTGAAGCTTTCTTT,CAVNRGQDTEAFF
TRBJ2-2,.,TRBD2,TRBV19,TGTGCCAGTCCCCTACCAGGGACTAGCGTCGCGAACACCGGGGAGCTGTTTTTT,CASPLPGTSVANTGELFF
TRBJ2-7,.,.,TRBV5-8,TGTGCCAGCAGCTTACAGGGCGTCGAGCAGTACTTC,CASSLQGVEQYF
TRBJ1-3,.,TRBD1,TRBV19,TGTGCCGGTGGGACAGTCTCTGGAAACACCATATATTTT,CAGGTVSGNTIYF
TRBJ2-1,.,TRBD2,TRBV5-1,TGCGCCAGCAGCTTGGACCCTAGCGGGGGTCGCGATGAGCAGTTCTTC,CASSLDPSGGRDEQFF